The clone carrying this T cell receptor beta chain has ten or more counts. Its specificity is unknown. The data derive from a study of T cells in Graves' hyperthyroidism and ophthalmopathy. V was cut by 6 bases and J by 3 bases, with 9 bases left in between. The CDR3 length is 12 residues. The germline V gene encodes CDR1 MDHEN and CDR2 SYDVKM. RNA transcripts served as the template for amplifying TCR beta CDR3 regions. The primer set for the first-round RT-PCR of the TCR CDR3 was HTBI. MiXCR was run by TCRdb on the multiplex PCR reads, yielding one entry per CDR3 protein. The data hold some 250,000 distinct CDR3 sequences, with approximately 15% observed a single time. The patients, who ranged from 18 to 65 in age, presented with newly diagnosed hyperthyroidism lasting under 2 months. Study outcomes and limitations: Prediction of ophthalmopathy progression came a median around 6.5 months pre-onset.

The J gene is TRBJ2-7, the V gene TRBV28, with unresolved D. This clonotype was obtained from a woman aged 40-49 years with Graves' hyperthyroidism that later progressed to Graves' ophthalmopathy. Specimen: blood. This CDR3 is CASRSLGYEQYF. Here the CDR3 DNA reads TGTGCCAGCAGATCGCTAGGCTACGAGCAGTACTTC.